The rows below give T cell receptor beta chains drawn from one sample of a study of cytomegalovirus exposure and HLA in healthy donors. TCRdb's table, derived via immunoSEQ multiplex PCR, lists solely in-frame clones and lacks some. The repertoire holds roughly 120,000 clones, with about 72% as singletons. Sequencing was performed on PBMCs. Receptors originate from a man aged 50 to 60 in good health and CMV-seropositive. CDR3s include the opening cysteine and the closing phenylalanine or tryptophan. A D gene is named only where the DNA matches it firmly. Part of the rows lack a size; the others show once, few, many or a class for expanded clones.

d_gene	v_gene	abundance	j_gene	CDR3aa	CDR3nt
TRBD2	TRBV19	.	TRBJ2-7	CASSIKLAGGRYEQYF	TGTGCCAGTAGTATTAAATTAGCGGGAGGACGCTACGAGCAGTACTTC
.	TRBV19	.	TRBJ1-2	CASHRVNYGYTF	TGTGCCAGTCACAGGGTTAATTATGGCTACACCTTC
.	TRBV27	.	TRBJ1-5	CASSPVSSNQPQHF	TGTGCCAGCAGTCCCGTTTCCAGCAATCAGCCCCAGCATTTT
TRBD2	TRBV6-1	.	TRBJ2-3	CASSVSGGPTDTQYF	TGTGCCAGCAGTGTTAGCGGGGGACCCACAGATACGCAGTATTTT
TRBD1	TRBV6-6	once	TRBJ1-5	CASRTDRRQPQHF	TGTGCCAGCAGAACGGACAGGAGGCAGCCCCAGCATTTT
TRBD1	TRBV28	.	TRBJ1-5	CASSDSGTVYSNQPQHF	TGTGCCAGCAGCGACTCCGGGACAGTTTATAGCAATCAGCCCCAGCATTTT
.	TRBV6-5	.	TRBJ1-2	CASSQTQTEDYGYTF	TGTGCCAGCAGTCAAACCCAGACAGAAGACTATGGCTACACCTTC
TRBD2	TRBV12-5	.	TRBJ2-7	CASALRGEQYF	TGTGCTAGTGCTCTGCGGGGGGAGCAGTACTTC
.	TRBV19	.	TRBJ1-1	CASIGGAGDTEAFF	TGTGCCAGTATCGGGGGGGCTGGGGACACTGAAGCTTTCTTT
.	TRBV7-2	.	TRBJ2-5	CASSLVWNGGRETQYF	TGTGCCAGCAGCTTAGTTTGGAATGGAGGCCGGGAGACCCAGTACTTC
TRBD2	TRBV11-2	.	TRBJ2-5	CASSEGLAGGQETQYF	TGTGCCAGCTCAGAGGGGCTAGCGGGGGGGCAGGAGACCCAGTACTTC
.	TRBV11-2	few	TRBJ2-5	CASSLDSGGLAETQYF	TGTGCCAGCAGCTTAGATTCAGGAGGGTTGGCGGAGACCCAGTACTTC
.	TRBV6-6	once	TRBJ1-1	CASSQSLEGEAFF	TGTGCCAGCAGCCAATCCCTCGAGGGTGAAGCTTTCTTT
TRBD2	TRBV30	few	TRBJ2-3	CACLAGFGVADTQYF	TGTGCCTGTTTAGCGGGTTTCGGAGTTGCAGATACGCAGTATTTT
.	TRBV4-1	.	TRBJ1-5	CASSQDGGQYHQPQHF	TGCGCCAGCAGCCAAGACGGGGGGCAATACCACCAGCCCCAGCATTTT
.	TRBV18	.	TRBJ1-3	CASQTGSSSGNTIYF	TGTGCCAGCCAAACGGGGTCCAGCTCTGGAAACACCATATATTTT
.	TRBV6-1	.	TRBJ1-4	CASDGAALGEKLFF	TGTGCCAGCGACGGTGCGGCTTTAGGTGAAAAACTGTTTTTT
TRBD1	TRBV5-5	.	TRBJ2-3	CASSLVGQGGADTQYF	TGTGCCAGCAGCTTGGTAGGACAGGGGGGTGCAGATACGCAGTATTTT
TRBD1	TRBV28	.	TRBJ1-5	CASSSLPGQGSDQPQHF	TGTGCCAGCAGTTCGCTCCCGGGACAGGGAAGTGATCAGCCCCAGCATTTT
TRBD1	TRBV5-1	.	TRBJ1-4	CASSQDGQATNEKLFF	TGCGCCAGCAGCCAGGACGGACAGGCAACTAATGAAAAACTGTTTTTT
TRBD2	TRBV11-1	.	TRBJ2-1	CASSPAGGPYNEQFF	TGTGCCAGCAGCCCAGCGGGGGGGCCTTACAATGAGCAGTTCTTC
.	TRBV4-1	.	TRBJ2-2	CASSQRDSANTGELFF	TGCGCCAGCAGCCAGCGGGACTCCGCGAACACCGGGGAGCTGTTTTTT
.	TRBV10-3	.	TRBJ1-1	CAIRGAANTEAFF	TGTGCCATCAGAGGGGCGGCGAACACTGAAGCTTTCTTT
TRBD2	TRBV29-1	.	TRBJ2-3	CSVGQGGEDTQYF	TGCAGCGTTGGGCAGGGAGGGGAAGATACGCAGTATTTT
.	TRBV2	.	TRBJ2-7	CASTVAYEQYF	TGTGCCAGCACCGTCGCCTACGAGCAGTACTTC
.	TRBV4-1	once	TRBJ2-5	CASSQDPETQYF	TGCGCCAGCAGCCAAGATCCGGAGACCCAGTACTTC
TRBD1	TRBV9	.	TRBJ1-4	CASSAGQGGEKLFF	TGTGCCAGCAGCGCGGGACAGGGAGGTGAAAAACTGTTTTTT
TRBD2	TRBV19	.	TRBJ2-1	CASSIGTSGEQFF	TGTGCCAGTAGTATTGGGACTAGCGGGGAGCAGTTCTTC
TRBD2	TRBV28	.	TRBJ2-5	CASSLRLGLAGPLETQYF	TGTGCCAGCAGTTTAAGACTGGGACTAGCGGGGCCCCTGGAGACCCAGTACTTC
TRBD1	TRBV5-4	.	TRBJ1-2	CASSKGTAPVEGYTF	TGTGCCAGCAGCAAAGGGACAGCTCCCGTGGAGGGCTACACCTTC
.	TRBV2	few	TRBJ2-1	CASRGTSQGSGQFF	TGTGCCAGCAGGGGCACATCTCAGGGAAGTGGGCAGTTCTTC
.	TRBV19	.	TRBJ1-1	CASSLDRNTEAFF	TGTGCCAGTAGTTTGGACAGGAACACTGAAGCTTTCTTT
.	TRBV19	.	TRBJ1-4	CASTQNGNHRSNEKLFF	TGTGCCAGTACCCAGAACGGGAATCATAGGTCTAATGAAAAACTGTTTTTT
.	TRBV13	.	TRBJ1-1	CASSLTLHADSSGTEAFF	TGTGCCAGCAGCTTAACACTCCACGCGGACAGTTCGGGCACTGAAGCTTTCTTT
TRBD1	TRBV6-5	.	TRBJ1-2	CASMPFTGGFGYTF	TGTGCCAGCATGCCATTTACAGGGGGTTTTGGCTACACCTTC
.	TRBV27	.	TRBJ2-3	CASSTWDTRDPITDTQYF	TGTGCCAGCAGTACCTGGGACACACGGGACCCTATCACAGATACGCAGTATTTT
.	TRBV4-3	.	TRBJ2-5	CASSQDHTLQAETQYF	TGCGCCAGCAGCCAAGATCACACCCTCCAGGCAGAGACCCAGTACTTC
.	TRBV21-1	.	TRBJ1-2	CASSFRDRTNSNYGYTF	TGTGCCAGCAGCTTCCGGGACAGGACTAATTCTAACTATGGCTACACCTTC
.	TRBV7-9	.	TRBJ1-2	CASSLAGGSGYGYTF	TGTGCCAGCAGCTTAGCGGGGGGTAGTGGCTATGGCTACACCTTC
.	TRBV5-1	.	TRBJ1-1	CASSSPGVNTEAFF	TGCGCCAGCAGCTCCCCAGGGGTCAACACTGAAGCTTTCTTT
.	TRBV1	.	TRBJ2-1	CTSSLPGLAGGPIYNEQFF	TGCACCAGCAGCCTTCCGGGACTAGCGGGGGGACCCATATACAATGAGCAGTTCTTC
.	TRBV2	.	TRBJ1-2	CASSLTEGGYTF	TGTGCCAGCAGTCTGACCGAGGGTGGCTACACCTTC